The clone carrying this T cell receptor (beta chain) occurred once. Antigen specificity is unknown. This CDR3 is 15 amino acids long. V lost 2 bases and J lost 5; bases outside the gene matches: 3. Germline V gene data show CDR1 as SGHTS and CDR2 as YDEGEE. TCRdb's table, derived via immunoSEQ multiplex PCR, lists solely in-frame clones and lacks some. Of 260,000 or so clones detected, over 75% appear once; the ten largest clones hold roughly 1%. This sample was included in a study of cytomegalovirus exposure and HLA in healthy donors. Study-level background: The approximately 120 validation repertoires were produced on the same platform as the 670 or so repertoires of the first cohort. This was reported in a later analysis. The study's findings and limits: The listing of 150 to 200 TCR beta chains classed them as cytomegalovirus-associated. Subsequent analysis of the approximately 110 validation repertoires found a tendency for first-cohort TCR clusters to co-occur.

V and J are TRBV5-8 and TRBJ2-5; 13 bases align to TRBD2. Sample: PBMCs. The receptor was isolated from a young woman in good health and CMV-seronegative. The CDR3 sequence: CASSLLAGGFETQYF. In nucleotides, the CDR3 is TGTGCCAGCAGCTTACTAGCGGGAGGGTTTGAGACCCAGTACTTC.